One sample yielded the 21 T cell receptor beta chains listed below, sequenced in a study of blood T cell repertoires in COVID-19. Libraries were prepared by immunoSEQ multiplex PCR; TCRdb keeps only in-frame clonotypes and omits some of them. The sample has under 250,000 clones; 92% are singletons. Sequenced sample: peripheral blood. These receptors came from a man in his fifties or sixties with COVID-19, enrolled during active disease.

The genes are TRBV5-4 and TRBJ1-1, with D perhaps matching TRBD1 (6 bases). Germline CDR1 and CDR2: SGHNT and YYREEE (reference sequence). The CDR3 consists of 15 residues. V was cut by 0 bases and J by 5 bases, with 14 bases left in between. CDR3 in DNA: TGTGCCAGCAGCTTGGTGGGGGCAAGAATAACTGAAGCTTTCTTT. Translated: CASSLVGARITEAFF.

V gene TRBV19 combines with J gene TRBJ1-4; the match to TRBD1 covers 9 bases. The CDR3 runs 17 residues. Losses at the gene ends were 4 bases for V and 1 base for J; bases not matched to a gene: 7. Germline CDR1 LNHDA, CDR2 SQIVND (reference sequence). CDR3 in amino acids: CASSTTKTGGTNEKLFF. The CDR3 DNA is TGTGCCAGTAGTACCACTAAGACAGGGGGAACTAATGAAAAACTGTTTTTT.

The V gene is TRBV4-1, the J gene TRBJ2-7, with no clear D. Germline V gives CDR1 MGHRA, CDR2 YSYEKL. The CDR3 contains 15 residues. The V end lost 0 bases, the J end lost 2 bases, and 11 bases lay between the germline ends. DNA for the CDR3: TGCGCCAGCAGCCAAGATCTATCTGCTACCTACGAGCAGTACTTC. Its translation is CASSQDLSATYEQYF.

This chain uses TRBV18 with TRBJ2-1; 11 nucleotides match TRBD2. V trimming: 4 bases; J trimming: 4 bases; junction bases outside the gene matches: 3. The CDR3 is 15 amino acids. In germline, CDR1 is KGHSH, CDR2 LQKENI. CDR3 DNA: TGTGCCAGCTCACGACGGACTAGCGGGTACAATGAGCAGTTCTTC. This encodes CASSRRTSGYNEQFF.

The rearrangement links TRBV30 to TRBJ2-1, with D possibly matching TRBD1 (5 bases). In germline, CDR1 is GTSNPN, CDR2 SVGIG (reference sequence). V shed 2 bases and J shed 9 bases, with 23 bases lying between them. The CDR3 consists of 16 residues. CDR3 amino acids: CAWSPRVRTVFGEQFF. The DNA for the CDR3 is TGTGCCTGGAGTCCCAGGGTGCGGACCGTTTTTGGTGAGCAGTTCTTC.

The chain combines TRBV3-1 (or the pseudogene TRBV3-2) with TRBJ2-7, with 9 bases that match TRBD2. The CDR3 spans 15 residues. The V gene's germline CDR1 is LGHDT and CDR2 YNNKEL (reference sequence). The junction had 4 bases not matched to a gene; V was cut back by 0 bases and J by 4 bases. The CDR3 region has the DNA TGTGCCAGCAGCCAAGATCAGCGGGGGGTATACGAGCAGTACTTC. It specifies CASSQDQRGVYEQYF.

The chain carries TRBV5-4 and TRBJ2-7, with TRBD1 identical over 9 bases. The ends lost 4 bases at V and 2 bases at J; junction bases unmatched: 7. The CDR3 length is 15 residues. Germline V lookup: CDR1 SGHNT, CDR2 YYREEE (reference sequence). The CDR3 here is CASSPSGTGPYEQYF. DNA of the CDR3: TGTGCCAGCAGCCCCTCCGGGACAGGGCCCTACGAGCAGTACTTC.

The genes are TRBV27 and TRBJ1-4, with D perhaps matching TRBD1 (6 bases). Per germline, CDR1 MNHEY and CDR2 SMNVEV (reference sequence). This CDR3 contains 13 residues. V gave up 8 bases and J gave up 4 bases, with 11 bases separating them. CDR3 bases: TGTGCCAGCGCGGGGGCGGTTAATGAAAAACTGTTTTTT. Amino acid sequence: CASAGAVNEKLFF.

The chain is built from TRBV19 and TRBJ1-5, with D unresolved. The CDR3 totals 13 residues. The V end was cut by 7 bases, the J end by 1 base, with 8 bases between. From germline, CDR1 is LNHDA and CDR2 SQIVND (reference sequence). For the CDR3, the DNA is TGTGCCAGTAACATCGGGAGCAATCAGCCCCAGCATTTT. It codes for CASNIGSNQPQHF.

The rearrangement uses TRBV14 and TRBJ1-2; D is undetermined. The CDR3 contains 14 residues. Trimming left V 3 bases short and J 8 bases short, with 16 bases between. Germline V gene sequence: CDR1 SGHDN, CDR2 FVKESK. The CDR3 nucleotides read TGTGCCAGCAGCCAGATCCGAGCTCTCCGGGGCTACACCTTC. This translates into CASSQIRALRGYTF.

This clone was seen just once. The chain employs TRBV19 and TRBJ2-7; TRBD1 might be the D (6 bases). This CDR3 has 14 residues. Germline-derived CDR1 and CDR2 are LNHDA and SQIVND (reference sequence). Trimming pared 0 bases from V and 5 bases from J, leaving 11 bases between. CDR3 DNA sequence: TGTGCCAGTAGTATAGATCGGGCAGGGGACGAGCAGTACTTC. Translating gives CASSIDRAGDEQYF.

The chain has TRBV5-6 and TRBJ2-4; TRBD1 might be the D (9 bases). Germline CDR1 and CDR2: SGHDT and YYEEEE. Trimming shortened V by 4 bases and J by 0 bases, and 20 bases separated the two germline ends. The CDR3 loop spans 18 amino acids. The CDR3 DNA reads TGTGCCAGCAGCCCGGGGGGGACAGGGAACCTAGCCAAAAACATTCAGTACTTC. It yields the protein CASSPGGTGNLAKNIQYF. Using reference TRBV5-6 and TRBJ2-4 for the parts outside the CDR3, the full variable domain is DAGVTQSPTHLIKTRGQQVTLRCSPKSGHDTVSWYQQALGQGPQFIFQYYEEEERQRGNFPDRFSGHQFPNYSSELNVNALLLGDSALYLCASSPGGTGNLAKNIQYFGAGTRLSVL.

The rearrangement joins TRBV13 to TRBJ2-3, with TRBD2 as a possible D gene (6 bases). This CDR3 comprises 14 residues. Germline V gives CDR1 PRHDT, CDR2 FYEKMQ (reference sequence). The V end was cut by 4 bases, the J end by 1 base, with 9 bases between. The CDR3 nucleotides read TGTGCCAGCAGCTCACTAGCTCGCACAGATACGCAGTATTTT. Amino acid sequence: CASSSLARTDTQYF.

The rearrangement joins TRBV5-4 to TRBJ2-1; TRBD1 matches at 8 bases. This CDR3 spans 14 amino acids. The germline V gene has CDR1 SGHNT and CDR2 YYREEE (reference sequence). Losses at the gene ends were 0 bases for V and 7 bases for J; bases not matched to a gene: 3. This CDR3 is CASSLVQGANEQFF. The CDR3 DNA follows: TGTGCCAGCAGCTTGGTTCAGGGGGCAAATGAGCAGTTCTTC.

The genes are TRBV7-5 and TRBJ2-3; TRBD2 was called by the table and not checked on the DNA. TRBV7-5 is labeled a pseudogene. CDR3 length equals 18 residues. The CDR3 spells CARIRGTTKSGTPDTQYF. CDR3 coding DNA: TGTGCCAGAATCCGGGGTACGACCAAATCCGGTACTCCAGATACGCAGTATTTT.

V is TRBV18 and J is TRBJ2-2; no clear D gene. V lost 4 bases to trimming and J lost 3 bases, with 6 bases between them. Germline-derived CDR1 and CDR2 are KGHSH and LQKENI. The CDR3 sequence is 13 residues long. The CDR3: CASSHRDTGELFF. The CDR3 coding sequence is TGTGCCAGCTCACATCGGGACACCGGGGAGCTGTTTTTT.

On this clone: One junction end disagrees with the germline gene, perhaps due to a read error. This chain connects TRBV7-7 to TRBJ2-7, with D possibly being TRBD1 (6 bases). The CDR3 length is 16 residues. Germline V gives CDR1 SSHAT, CDR2 FNYEAQ (reference sequence). CDR3 in amino acids: CASSLSLDSGSYEQYF. The CDR3 DNA follows: TGTGCTAGCAGCTTAAGTTTGGACAGTGGGTCCTACGAGCAGTACTTC.

This chain connects TRBV27 to TRBJ1-5, with a possible D match to TRBD1 (5 bases). The CDR3 extends over 13 amino acids. Germline-derived CDR1 and CDR2 are MNHEY and SMNVEV (reference sequence). The V end lost 4 bases, the J end lost 7 bases, and 11 bases lay between the germline ends. The CDR3 nucleotides read TGTGCCAGCAGTTGGGGAGGGGACCAGCCCCAGCATTTT. This encodes CASSWGGDQPQHF.

This clone was counted a single time. The chain combines TRBV3-1 (or the pseudogene TRBV3-2) with TRBJ1-1; no clear D. Trimming took 6 bases from V and 6 from J, leaving 8 bases between them. The germline V gene has CDR1 LGHDT and CDR2 YNNKEL (reference sequence). The CDR3 is made up of 11 amino acids. This chain's CDR3 is CASRAGSEAFF. In nucleotides, the CDR3 is TGTGCCAGCAGGGCGGGCTCTGAAGCTTTCTTT.

The V gene is TRBV5-1, the J gene TRBJ2-3, with 11 bases matching TRBD2. Germline V gives CDR1 SGHRS, CDR2 YFSETQ. V dropped 7 bases and J dropped 6; count of bases not matched to a gene: 4. This CDR3 comprises 13 residues. CDR3 nucleotides: TGCGCCAGCTGGACTAGCGGGCGGGATACGCAGTATTTT. Translating gives CASWTSGRDTQYF.

Concerning this clone: A read error may be the cause here, since a much bigger clone is one base away. V gene TRBV9 combines with J gene TRBJ2-7; 9 bases match TRBD1. This CDR3 has 14 residues. V lost 0 bases and J lost 2; bases outside the gene matches: 0. CDR1 is SGDLS and CDR2 is YYNGEE in the germline V gene. The CDR3 DNA is TGTGCCAGCAGCGTAGGGACAGGGGCCTACGAGCAGTACTTC. Its translation: CASSVGTGAYEQYF.